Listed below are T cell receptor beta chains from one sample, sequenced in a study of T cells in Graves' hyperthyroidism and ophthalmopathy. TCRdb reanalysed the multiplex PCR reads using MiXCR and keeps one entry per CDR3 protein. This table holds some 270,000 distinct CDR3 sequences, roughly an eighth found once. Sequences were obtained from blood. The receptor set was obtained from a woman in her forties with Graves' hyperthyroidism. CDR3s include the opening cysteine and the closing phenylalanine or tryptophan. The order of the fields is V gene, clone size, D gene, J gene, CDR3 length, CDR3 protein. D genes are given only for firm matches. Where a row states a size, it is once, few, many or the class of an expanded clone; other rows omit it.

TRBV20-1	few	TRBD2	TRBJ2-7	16	CSATYPTSGAAYEQYF
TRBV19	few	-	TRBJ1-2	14	CASSIPDSSYGYTF
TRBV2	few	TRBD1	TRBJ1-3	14	CASSRTGTGNTIYF
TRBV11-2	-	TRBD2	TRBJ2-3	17	CASSLGISGSGTDTQYF
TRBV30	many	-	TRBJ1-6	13	CACSGSYNSPLHF
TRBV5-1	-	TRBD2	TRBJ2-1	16	CASSPGTSGLHNEQFF
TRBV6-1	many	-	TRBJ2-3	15	CASTENVVVIDTQYF
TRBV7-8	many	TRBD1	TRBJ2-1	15	CASSLMDRLYNEQFF
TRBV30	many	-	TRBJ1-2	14	CAWSWEGGPHGYTF
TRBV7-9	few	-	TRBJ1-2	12	CASSFGQNGYTF
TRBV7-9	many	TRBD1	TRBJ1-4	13	CASTGQGDEKLFF
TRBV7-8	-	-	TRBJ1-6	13	CARSFGVSSPLHF
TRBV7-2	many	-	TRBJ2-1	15	CASSWGSFSYNEQFF
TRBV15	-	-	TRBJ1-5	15	CATSRETGSSQPQHF
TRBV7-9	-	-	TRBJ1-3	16	CASSLGVPVSGNTIYF
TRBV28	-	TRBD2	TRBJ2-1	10	CATKAGVEFF
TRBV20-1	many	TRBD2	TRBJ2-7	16	CSASTSGRATSYEQYF
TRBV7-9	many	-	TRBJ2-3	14	CASSSRALGGTQYF
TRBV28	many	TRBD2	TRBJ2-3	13	CASNLGGGDTQYF
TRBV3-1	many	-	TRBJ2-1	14	CASSTYLRSNEQFF
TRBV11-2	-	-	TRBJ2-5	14	CASSPRLGGETQYF
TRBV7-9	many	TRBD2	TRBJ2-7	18	CASSPGTSGGLGSYEQYF
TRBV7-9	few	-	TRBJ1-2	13	CASSLLGTHGYTF
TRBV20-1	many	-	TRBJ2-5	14	CSARETGGQETQYF
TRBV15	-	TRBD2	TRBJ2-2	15	CATSRAAGGTGELFF
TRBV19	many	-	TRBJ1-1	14	CATAGGEMNTEAFF
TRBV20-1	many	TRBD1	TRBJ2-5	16	CSASGTGGFLLETQYF
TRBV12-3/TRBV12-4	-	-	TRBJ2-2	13	CASTQIPAGELFF
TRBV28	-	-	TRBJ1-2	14	CASRPAGTLNGYTF
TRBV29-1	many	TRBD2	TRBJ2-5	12	CSVTSGQETQYF
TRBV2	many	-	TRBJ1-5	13	CASSEARQQPQHF
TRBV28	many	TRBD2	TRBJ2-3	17	CASSFLLAGEGGDTQYF
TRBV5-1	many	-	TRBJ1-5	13	CASSETGYGPQHF
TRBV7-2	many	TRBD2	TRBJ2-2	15	CASETSGSYTGELFF
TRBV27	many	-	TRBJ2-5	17	CASSSGWQTGSKETQYF
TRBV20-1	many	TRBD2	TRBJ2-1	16	CSARDGRAGLYNEQFF
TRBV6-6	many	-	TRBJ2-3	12	CASSYSRDTQYF
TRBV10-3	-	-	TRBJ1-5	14	CAISVSGDNQPQHF
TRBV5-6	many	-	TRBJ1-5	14	CASSLGQVDQPQHF
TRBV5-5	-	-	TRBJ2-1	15	CASSLFQSLSNEQFF
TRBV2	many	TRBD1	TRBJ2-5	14	CASSAGQGKETQYF
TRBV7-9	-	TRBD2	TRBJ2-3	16	CASSFPGGQSTDTQYF
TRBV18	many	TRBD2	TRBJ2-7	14	CASSPREGSYEQYF
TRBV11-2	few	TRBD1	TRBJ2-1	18	CASSFQPLRQGAHNEQFF
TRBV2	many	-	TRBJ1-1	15	CATNRGSSKGAEAFF
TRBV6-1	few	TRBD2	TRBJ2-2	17	CASSVTGLAENTGELFF
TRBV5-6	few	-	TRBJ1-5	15	CASSLFPGVDQPQHF
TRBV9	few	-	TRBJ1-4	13	CASSVSIGEKLFF
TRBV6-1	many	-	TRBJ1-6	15	CASRDRAIGDYTLHF
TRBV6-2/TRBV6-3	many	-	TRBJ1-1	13	CASSYFGGTEAFF
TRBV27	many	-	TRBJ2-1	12	CASNFGGGEQFF
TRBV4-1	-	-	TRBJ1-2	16	CASSQDEAGWAYGYTF
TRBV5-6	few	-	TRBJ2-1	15	CASSFLANGFDEQFF